This T cell receptor beta chain derives from a study of blood T cell repertoires in COVID-19 (TCRdb year 2020). Background for the entire study: Collaborator samples came from the United States, Italy and Spain and covered acute and convalescent phases of COVID-19. The prospective study material was composed of cDNA or gDNA derived from T cells, B-cell-depleted T cells, or PBMCs. The dataset comprised deeply sampled blood TCRbeta repertoires from subjects exposed to, actively infected with, or recovered from COVID-19. The repertoires were made available in a free public database intended to serve as a resource for research on the immune response to SARS-CoV-2. The samples were drawn from the first 160 participants of the ongoing ImmuneRACE study and from roughly 1,300 subjects provided by 6 global collaborators. A de-identified subject ID, COVID-19 status, age in years and sex were almost always included in the sample metadata. Where HLA class I and class II types were available, the types were taken from metadata supplied by the sample provider, not from assay-based typing.

Worth noting for this clone: Its antigen is still unknown. No base quality information exists; no much larger clone differs at one position.

TCRbeta CDR3 regions were amplified from genomic DNA using the immunoSEQ Assay, a bias-controlled multiplex PCR. Per the source publication's procedure: The number of nucleated cells in each sample was estimated from the amplification of reference gene primers within the assay. Sequence reads were collapsed and filtered to measure the absolute abundance of every unique TCRbeta CDR3 rearrangement. For each sample, productive Simpson clonality was calculated as the square root of Simpson's diversity index over productive rearrangements. Here the immuneACCESS table is served through TCRdb, limited to in-frame sequences with V and J called. Missing clones are a known gap in these copies; in checked studies unresolved V genes cover under half, and the rest lacks a known reason. V, J and clone size were drawn from that table, and D and trimming were deduced from the DNA. Recorded for this sample are fewer than 350,000 clones; around 90% of them occurred a single time. The top ten clonotypes cover 1.5% to 2% of the sample.

A distance of 11 bases separates the germline ends of V and J, which lose 0 bases and 5 bases respectively. According to the germline V gene, CDR1 reads SGHRS and CDR2 reads YFSETQ. Taken from cysteine to phenylalanine, the CDR3 has 14 residues. CDR3 DNA is the only sequence kept; it has 42 bases, read in frame from the first base. What the research found in general, with its limitations: How much clinical and demographic metadata was included differed by source and by participant, and the metadata was provided uncurated.

In the prospective study, participants were about 18 to 90 years old, resided in about two dozen geographic areas of the United States, and were enrolled through a virtual design. To assign participants to cohorts, the prospective study relied on clinical history that participants themselves reported in a screening survey and a study questionnaire. ImmuneRACE Cohort 3 recovered participants were defined by two consecutive negative NP/OP PCR tests, healthcare professional clearance, or symptom resolution. In the prospective study, whole blood, serum and a nasopharyngeal or oropharyngeal swab were collected from each participant by mobile phlebotomists. Prospective study participants could optionally give additional blood draws and questionnaires over a 2-month period. Before DNA extraction, blood samples from the prospective study were shipped at room temperature or frozen.

The source material was PBMCs or T cells enriched from blood (not recorded which). The source is a middle-aged woman who had recovered from COVID-19. The chain was built from TRBV5-1 and TRBJ1-1; D gene: possibly TRBD1, on 5 matching bases. This receptor has the CDR3 CASSLDGGGTEAFF. The nucleotide sequence reads as follows: TGCGCCAGCAGCTTGGATGGCGGGGGGACTGAAGCTTTCTTT.